The 5 T cell receptor beta chains listed next were all sequenced from one sample in a study of blood T cell repertoires in COVID-19. Repertoires were generated with immunoSEQ multiplex PCR, while TCRdb's copy carries only in-frame clones and drops some. The sample consists of a few hundred thousand clones, around 85% of them appearing once. The sequencing input was peripheral blood. These receptors originate from a man at least 80 years old with acute or convalescent COVID-19.

The chain links TRBV6-5 to TRBJ2-7; TRBD1 might be the D (6 bases). Germline V gene lookup returns CDR1 MNHEY and CDR2 SVGAGI. The CDR3 sequence is 12 residues long. V was shortened by 7 bases and J by 4 bases, with 11 bases between the two germline ends. The CDR3, as DNA: TGTGCCAGCATCCACAGGGTTTACGAGCAGTACTTC. It specifies CASIHRVYEQYF.

The chain employs TRBV24-1 and TRBJ1-5; TRBD1 matches at 8 bases. The CDR3 covers 15 residues. V was clipped by 3 bases and J by 9 bases; unmatched bases: 9. Germline CDR1 reads KGHDR; CDR2 reads SFDVKD. Here the CDR3 reads CATSDPGQGLGPQHF. The CDR3 DNA sequence: TGTGCCACCAGTGATCCCGGACAGGGATTGGGGCCCCAGCATTTT.

CDR3 residues: CASRRTSGAGDTQYF. CDR3 in DNA: TGTGCCAGTAGAAGGACTAGCGGGGCGGGAGATACGCAGTATTTT. The rearrangement links TRBV19 to TRBJ2-3; 12 bases line up with TRBD2. Germline V gene sequence: CDR1 LNHDA, CDR2 SQIVND (reference sequence). J gave up 5 bases and V 6 bases, and 6 bases lay outside the gene matches. This CDR3 comprises 15 residues.

The V gene is TRBV6-4, the J gene TRBJ2-1; 9 nucleotides match TRBD2. The junction had 4 bases not matched to a gene; V was cut back by 3 bases and J by 7 bases. This CDR3 comprises 14 residues. Germline lookup yields CDR1 MRHNA and CDR2 SNTAGT. The CDR3 region has the DNA TGTGCCAGCAGTGAAAGCGGGAGGAGGAATGAGCAGTTCTTC. Its protein product is CASSESGRRNEQFF.

As regards this clone: Other nucleotide sequences from this sample produce the same CDR3. This sequence joins TRBV7-9 and TRBJ2-7; 8 bases agree with TRBD1. Trimming removed 1 base from V and 2 bases from J; junction bases left unmatched: 4. The germline V gene encodes CDR1 SEHNR and CDR2 FQNEAQ (reference sequence). This CDR3 comprises 15 residues. The CDR3 sequence is CASSLVGTGPYEQYF. For the CDR3, the DNA is TGTGCCAGCAGCTTAGTAGGGACAGGTCCCTACGAGCAGTACTTC.